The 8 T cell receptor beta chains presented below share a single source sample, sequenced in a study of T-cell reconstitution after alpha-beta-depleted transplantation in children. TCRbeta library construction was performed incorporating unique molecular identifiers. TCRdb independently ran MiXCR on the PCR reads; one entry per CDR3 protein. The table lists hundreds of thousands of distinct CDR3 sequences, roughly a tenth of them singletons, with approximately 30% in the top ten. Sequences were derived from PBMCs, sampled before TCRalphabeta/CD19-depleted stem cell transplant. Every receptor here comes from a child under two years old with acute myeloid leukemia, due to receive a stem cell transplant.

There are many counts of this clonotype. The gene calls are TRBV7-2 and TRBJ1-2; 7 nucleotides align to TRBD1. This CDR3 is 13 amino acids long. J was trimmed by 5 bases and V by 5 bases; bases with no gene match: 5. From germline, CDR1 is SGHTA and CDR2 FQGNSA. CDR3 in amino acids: CASSRDSDYGYTF. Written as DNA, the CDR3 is TGTGCCAGCAGCCGGGACAGCGATTATGGCTACACCTTC.

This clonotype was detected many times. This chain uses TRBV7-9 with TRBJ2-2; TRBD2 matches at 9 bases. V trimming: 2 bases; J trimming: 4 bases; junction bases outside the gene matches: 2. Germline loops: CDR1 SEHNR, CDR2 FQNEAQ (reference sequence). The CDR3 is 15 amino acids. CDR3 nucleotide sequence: TGTGCCAGCAGCTTATTTAGCGGGGGCACCGGGGAGCTGTTTTTT. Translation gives CASSLFSGGTGELFF.

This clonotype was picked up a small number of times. The CDR3 DNA follows: TGCAGCGTTGTAACTAGCGAGAACACCGGGGAGCTGTTTTTT. This gives the protein CSVVTSENTGELFF. V is TRBV29-1 and J is TRBJ2-2; 7 bases align to TRBD2. The V and J ends lost 4 bases and 1 base, in that order; junction bases with no gene match: 3. The V gene's germline CDR1 is SQVTM and CDR2 ANQGSEA. The CDR3 is made up of 14 amino acids.

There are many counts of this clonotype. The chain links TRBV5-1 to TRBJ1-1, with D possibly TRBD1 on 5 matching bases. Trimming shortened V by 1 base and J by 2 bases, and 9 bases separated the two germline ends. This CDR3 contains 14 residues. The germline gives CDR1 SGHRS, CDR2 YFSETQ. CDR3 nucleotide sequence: TGCGCCAGCAGCTTGACAGGCGTCAACACTGAAGCTTTCTTT. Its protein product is CASSLTGVNTEAFF.

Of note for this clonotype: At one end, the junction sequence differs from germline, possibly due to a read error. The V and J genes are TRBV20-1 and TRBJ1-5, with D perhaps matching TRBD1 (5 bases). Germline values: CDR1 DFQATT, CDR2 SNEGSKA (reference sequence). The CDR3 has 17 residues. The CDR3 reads CSVRDHAGPRSNQPQHF. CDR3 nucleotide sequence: TGCAGTGTTAGAGACCACGCAGGGCCTCGGAGCAATCAGCCCCAGCATTTT.

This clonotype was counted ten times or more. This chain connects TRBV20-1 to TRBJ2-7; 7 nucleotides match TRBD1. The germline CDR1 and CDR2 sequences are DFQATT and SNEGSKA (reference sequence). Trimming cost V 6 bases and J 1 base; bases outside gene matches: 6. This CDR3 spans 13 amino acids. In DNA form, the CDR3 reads TGCAGTGCAACTCCGGGACAGTCCTACGAGCAGTACTTC. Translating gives CSATPGQSYEQYF.

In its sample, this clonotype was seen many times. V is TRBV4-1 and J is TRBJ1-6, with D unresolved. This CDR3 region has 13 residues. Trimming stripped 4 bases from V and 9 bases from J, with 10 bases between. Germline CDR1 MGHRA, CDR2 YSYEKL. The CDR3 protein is CASSLERSSPLHF. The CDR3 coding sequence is TGCGCCAGCAGCCTCGAGCGGTCTTCACCCCTCCACTTT.

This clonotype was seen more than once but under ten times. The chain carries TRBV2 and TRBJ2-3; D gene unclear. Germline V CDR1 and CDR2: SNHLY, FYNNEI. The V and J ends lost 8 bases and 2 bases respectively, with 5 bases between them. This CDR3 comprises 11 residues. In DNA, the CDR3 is TGTGCCAGCCCCTCCACAGATACGCAGTATTTT. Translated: CASPSTDTQYF.